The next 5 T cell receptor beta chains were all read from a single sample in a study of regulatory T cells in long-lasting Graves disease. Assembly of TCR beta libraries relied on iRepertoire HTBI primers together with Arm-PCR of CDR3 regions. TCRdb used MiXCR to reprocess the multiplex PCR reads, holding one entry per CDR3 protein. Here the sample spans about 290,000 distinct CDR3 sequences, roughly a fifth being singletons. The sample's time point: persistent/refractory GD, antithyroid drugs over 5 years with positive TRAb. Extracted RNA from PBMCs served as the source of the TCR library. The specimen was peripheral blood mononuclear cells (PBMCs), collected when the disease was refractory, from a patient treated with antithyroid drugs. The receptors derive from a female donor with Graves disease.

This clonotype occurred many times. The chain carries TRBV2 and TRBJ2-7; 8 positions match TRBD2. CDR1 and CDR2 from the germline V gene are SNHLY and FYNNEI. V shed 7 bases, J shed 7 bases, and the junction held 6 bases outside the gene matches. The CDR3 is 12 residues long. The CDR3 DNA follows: TGTGCCAGCACCTGGACTAGCCAAGAGCAGTACTTC. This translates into CASTWTSQEQYF.

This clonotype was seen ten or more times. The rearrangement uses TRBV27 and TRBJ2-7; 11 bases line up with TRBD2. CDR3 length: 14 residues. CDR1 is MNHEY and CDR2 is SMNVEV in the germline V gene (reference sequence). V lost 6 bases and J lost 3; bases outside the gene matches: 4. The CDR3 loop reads CASSLTSGNYEQYF. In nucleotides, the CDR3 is TGTGCCAGCAGCTTGACTAGCGGGAACTACGAGCAGTACTTC.

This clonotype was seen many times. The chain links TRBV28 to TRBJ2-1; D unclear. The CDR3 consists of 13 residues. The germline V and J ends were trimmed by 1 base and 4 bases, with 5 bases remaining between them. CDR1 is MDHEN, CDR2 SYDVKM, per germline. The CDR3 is CASSLSSYNEQFF. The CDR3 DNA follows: TGTGCCAGCAGTTTATCGTCTTACAATGAGCAGTTCTTC.

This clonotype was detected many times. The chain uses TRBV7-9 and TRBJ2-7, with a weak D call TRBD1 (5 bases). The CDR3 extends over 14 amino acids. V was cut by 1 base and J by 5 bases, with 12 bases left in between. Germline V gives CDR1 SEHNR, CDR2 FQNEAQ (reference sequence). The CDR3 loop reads CASSLVSGRDEQYF. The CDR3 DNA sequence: TGTGCCAGCAGCTTAGTATCCGGCAGGGACGAGCAGTACTTC.

The CDR3 bases are TGCGCCAGCAGCCAAGAGGCGTCATGGGTCGGGGCCAACGTCCTGACTTTC. It specifies CASSQEASWVGANVLTF. The chain has TRBV4-1 and TRBJ2-6, with D hard to call. CDR3 length equals 17 residues. The V gene lost 0 bases and the J gene lost 4 bases, with 13 bases spanning the gap. The germline gives CDR1 MGHRA, CDR2 YSYEKL.